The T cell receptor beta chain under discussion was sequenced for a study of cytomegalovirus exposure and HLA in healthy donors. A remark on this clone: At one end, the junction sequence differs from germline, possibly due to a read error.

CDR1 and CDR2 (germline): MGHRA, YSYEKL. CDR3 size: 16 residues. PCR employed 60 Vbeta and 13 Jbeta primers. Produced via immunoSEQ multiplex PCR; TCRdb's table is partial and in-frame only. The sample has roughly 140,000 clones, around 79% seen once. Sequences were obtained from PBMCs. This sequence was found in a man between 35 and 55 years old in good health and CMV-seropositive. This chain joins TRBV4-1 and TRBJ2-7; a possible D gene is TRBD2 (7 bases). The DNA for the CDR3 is TGCGCCAGCAGCCAAGGGCTAGCGGACAGCTCCTACAAGCAGTACTTC. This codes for CASSQGLADSSYKQYF.